This entry lists 18 T cell receptor beta chains sequenced from one sample in a study of OX40 agonist ivuxolimab in advanced cancers. Sequenced by immunoSEQ multiplex PCR; TCRdb stores in-frame clones only, minus some. The table lists about 40,000 clones, approximately 84% of them singletons. Sequencing was performed on CD4+ or CD8+ T cells sorted from blood, taken in a trial of the OX40 agonist ivuxolimab. All receptors derive from an adult with an advanced solid tumor such as melanoma, head and neck, liver or kidney cancer.

The chain carries TRBV5-6 and TRBJ2-7; D is uncertain. Trimming stripped 3 bases from V and 7 bases from J, with 8 bases between. The CDR3 spans 11 residues. Germline assignment: CDR1 SGHDT and CDR2 YYEEEE. The DNA of the CDR3 is TGTGCCAGCAGCTCCCTAGGGGAGCAGTACGTC. The encoded protein is CASSSLGEQYV.

V usage is TRBV7-2 and J usage is TRBJ2-1; TRBD2 agrees at 9 bases. Trimming took 5 bases from V and 7 from J; bases not matched to a gene: 9. Germline loops: CDR1 SGHTA, CDR2 FQGNSA. The CDR3 has 15 amino acids. CDR3 region: CASSAQREVWNEQFF. The DNA of the CDR3 is TGTGCCAGCAGCGCACAGCGGGAGGTATGGAATGAGCAGTTCTTC.

This chain uses TRBV6-1 with TRBJ2-7; the D call may be TRBD1 or TRBD2 (5 bases each). Germline values: CDR1 MNHNS, CDR2 SASEGT. The length of the CDR3 is 13 residues. Trimming pared 1 base from V and 2 bases from J, leaving 6 bases between. The DNA of the CDR3 is TGTGCCAGCAGTGAAGGGGGGACCTACGAGCAGTACGTC. This translates into CASSEGGTYEQYV.

V is TRBV13 and J is TRBJ1-1, with D unclear. The CDR3 extends over 14 amino acids. Germline lookup yields CDR1 PRHDT and CDR2 FYEKMQ (reference sequence). V dropped 3 bases and J dropped 0 bases, with 8 bases sitting between them. In nucleotides, the CDR3 is TGTGCCAGCAGCTTCATGGGAGTGAACACTGAAGCTTTCTTT. This encodes CASSFMGVNTEAFF.

CDR3 region: CASSPPLAGVIDTQYF. Written as DNA, the CDR3 is TGTGCCAGCAGCCCACCTCTAGCGGGAGTAATAGATACGCAGTATTTT. The V and J genes are TRBV7-2 and TRBJ2-3, with 10 nucleotides matching TRBD2. Trimming at V came to 5 bases and at J to 5 bases, leaving 10 bases not matched to a gene. The CDR3 is made up of 16 amino acids. CDR1 is SGHTA, CDR2 FQGNSA, per germline.

The chain recombines TRBV28 with TRBJ2-1; the D is unclear. Germline V CDR1 and CDR2: MDHEN, SYDVKM. The length of the CDR3 is 11 residues. V shed 6 bases and J shed 7 bases, with 7 bases lying between them. The CDR3: CASSLGNEQFF. The CDR3 nucleotides are TGTGCCAGCAGCCTGGGGAATGAGCAGTTCTTC.

The CDR3 nucleotides are TGTGCCAGCAGCCCTTGGACTGGCTACGAGCAGTACTTC. This gives the protein CASSPWTGYEQYF. The chain recombines TRBV5-6 with TRBJ2-7, with D possibly being TRBD2 (5 bases). V gave up 4 bases and J gave up 3 bases, with 11 bases separating them. Germline V gene data show CDR1 as SGHDT and CDR2 as YYEEEE. The CDR3 length is 13 residues.

This chain links TRBV15 with TRBJ2-7; TRBD2 matches at 10 bases. This CDR3 has 17 residues. Trimming cost V 0 bases and J 6 bases; bases outside gene matches: 11. The germline gives CDR1 LNHNV, CDR2 YYDKDF (reference sequence). CDR3 protein: CATSREGVWTSGFEQYF. The DNA of the CDR3 is TGTGCCACCAGCAGAGAGGGGGTTTGGACTAGCGGCTTCGAGCAGTACTTC.

This clone has just a few counts. The chain is built from TRBV7-9 and TRBJ1-5; 9 bases fit TRBD1. With 5 bases clipped from V and 4 bases from J, the junction kept 3 bases outside the gene matches. The CDR3 extends over 14 amino acids. Germline loops: CDR1 SEHNR, CDR2 FQNEAQ (reference sequence). CDR3 amino acids: CASSPDRGNQPQHF. CDR3 sequence (DNA): TGTGCCAGCAGCCCTGACAGGGGGAATCAGCCCCAGCATTTT. Variable domain in full (rest from reference TRBV7-9 and TRBJ1-5): DTGVSQNPRHKITKRGQNVTFRCDPISEHNRLYWYRQTLGQGPEFLTYFQNEAQLEKSRLLSDRFSAERPKGSFSTLEIQRTEQGDSAMYLCASSPDRGNQPQHFGDGTRLSIL.

This clone was counted a single time. The chain employs TRBV7-2 and TRBJ2-4, with TRBD1 identical over 9 bases. The V gene end was trimmed by 5 bases and the J gene end by 4 bases; junction bases not matched to a gene: 9. Germline V gene data show CDR1 as SGHTA and CDR2 as FQGNSA. This CDR3 is built from 16 residues. The CDR3 nucleotides are TGTGCCAGCAGCCCTCGGACAGGGGCCGAGAAAAACATTCAGTACTTC. Its protein product is CASSPRTGAEKNIQYF.

The rearrangement uses TRBV6-6 and TRBJ1-5; D call uncertain. Germline CDR1 and CDR2: MNHNY and SVGAGI (reference sequence). The V end lost 7 bases, the J end lost 7 bases, and 20 bases lay between the germline ends. CDR3 length equals 15 residues. The DNA for the CDR3 is TGTGCCAGCACCTCCGATAGACACGCGGACCAGCCCCAGCATTTT. Translated, it gives CASTSDRHADQPQHF.

This clone was counted between two and nine times. This chain uses TRBV6-1 with TRBJ2-1; D gene ambiguous. Germline V lookup: CDR1 MNHNS, CDR2 SASEGT. V shed 2 bases and J shed 8 bases, with 7 bases lying between them. The CDR3 consists of 12 residues. DNA of the CDR3: TGTGCCAGCAGTGAATTTGTTTATGAGCAGTTCTTC. It is translated as CASSEFVYEQFF.

The chain carries TRBV7-9 and TRBJ1-1, with D hard to call. This CDR3 region has 12 residues. Per germline, CDR1 SEHNR and CDR2 FQNEAQ (reference sequence). V lost 4 bases, J lost 8 bases, and 11 bases lay in between. CDR3 nucleotides: TGTGCCAGCAGCTCTTCCGAGACAGAAGCTTTCTTT. Its protein is CASSSSETEAFF.

Worth noting for this clone: It is unclear where the CDR3 begins or ends on the DNA, so no DNA is shown, and the CDR3 is as TCRdb lists it. This chain connects TRBV15 to TRBJ1-3; the table calls TRBD1, which could not be checked here. Germline assignment: CDR1 LNHNV and CDR2 YYDKDF (reference sequence). A total of 17 residues make up the CDR3, ends included. Here the CDR3 reads CATSVGPGQSSGNTIYF.

The chain is built from TRBV5-1 and TRBJ1-5, with a weak D call TRBD1 (6 bases). CDR3 length: 16 amino acids. The V gene lost 3 bases and the J gene lost 5 bases, with 18 bases spanning the gap. The germline CDR1 and CDR2 sequences are SGHRS and YFSETQ. CDR3 protein: CASSSILTGRDQPQHF. CDR3 coding DNA: TGCGCCAGCAGCTCTATTCTAACAGGGAGGGATCAGCCCCAGCATTTT. Combining the CDR3 with reference TRBV5-1 and TRBJ1-5 gives the whole variable domain KAGVTQTPRYLIKTRGQQVTLSCSPISGHRSVSWYQQTPGQGLQFLFEYFSETQRNKGNFPGRFSGRQFSNSRSEMNVSTLELGDSALYLCASSSILTGRDQPQHFGDGTRLSIL.

The rearrangement uses TRBV5-1 and TRBJ2-1; 11 positions agree with TRBD2. The CDR3 length is 15 residues. The germline V gene has CDR1 SGHRS and CDR2 YFSETQ. The J segment lost 8 bases and the V segment lost 4 bases, leaving 8 bases of the junction unmatched. CDR3 DNA sequence: TGCGCCAGCAGCAAACTAGCGGGAGAGGTCGATGAGCAGTTCTTC. This gives the protein CASSKLAGEVDEQFF.

The chain is built from TRBV7-8 and TRBJ2-5, with 8 nucleotides matching TRBD2. CDR1 SGHVS and CDR2 FQNEAQ come from the germline V gene. The J segment lost 5 bases and the V segment lost 3 bases, leaving 8 bases of the junction unmatched. The CDR3 totals 15 residues. CDR3 nucleotide sequence: TGTGCCAGCAGCTTTTCGGGAGGGATTTCGGAGACCCAGTACTTC. Its translation: CASSFSGGISETQYF.

The genes are TRBV6-6 and TRBJ2-7; D may be TRBD1 or TRBD2 (5 bases each). Trimming shortened V by 6 bases and J by 4 bases, and 13 bases separated the two germline ends. CDR1 and CDR2 (germline): MNHNY, SVGAGI (reference sequence). The CDR3 extends over 13 amino acids. The DNA of the CDR3 is TGTGCCAGCAGCTCGGGACCGGGGTACGAGCAGTACGTC. Its translation: CASSSGPGYEQYV.